A single sample gave rise to the 24 T cell receptor beta chains below, sequenced in a study of identical twins (dated by TCRdb to the mid-2010s). The library was generated by 5' RACE. Sequencing was carried out with an Illumina HiSeq 2000. Clones were called with MiXCR by TCRdb after fastp trimmed the public reads at Q25, and only in-frame beta chains were retained. Each entry is one CDR3 protein sequence, shown with its most common DNA and genes. The sample contains fewer than 500,000 distinct CDR3 sequences, roughly 24% of them found a single time. The leading ten clones occupy about 2.9% of the sample. The data were also submitted as part of a second study, on T cells expressing NK-cell markers.

Material for sequencing was CD4+ T cells sorted from blood. Receptor source: a woman aged 18 to 35 in good health.

The CDR3 coding sequence is TGTGCCAGCAGCTCCGTTGGGGTTGTGACTGGAAACACCATATATTTT. This gives the protein CASSSVGVVTGNTIYF. The V gene is TRBV7-2, the J gene TRBJ1-3; D uncertain. Trimming pared 4 bases from V and 2 bases from J, leaving 15 bases between. Germline V gene sequence: CDR1 SGHTA, CDR2 FQGNSA. The CDR3 totals 16 residues. Variable domain in full (rest from reference TRBV7-2 and TRBJ1-3): GAGVSQSPSNKVTEKGKDVELRCDPISGHTALYWYRQSLGQGLEFLIYFQGNSAPDKSGLPSDRFSAERTGGSVSTLTIQRTQQEDSAVYLCASSSVGVVTGNTIYFGEGSWLTVV.

This clonotype came up a few times. The chain uses TRBV20-1 and TRBJ2-2, with a possible D match to TRBD1 (5 bases). The V gene's germline CDR1 is DFQATT and CDR2 SNEGSKA (reference sequence). The CDR3 extends over 12 amino acids. In DNA, the CDR3 is TGCAGCGCAACAGGGAACACCGGGGAGCTGTTTTTT. Translation gives CSATGNTGELFF.

This clonotype was observed a few times. The J gene is TRBJ2-3, the V gene TRBV20-1, with TRBD1 as a possible D gene (6 bases). Germline CDR1 DFQATT, CDR2 SNEGSKA (reference sequence). Trimming removed 4 bases from V and 0 bases from J, with 14 bases in between. The CDR3 loop spans 15 amino acids. The CDR3 DNA reads TGCAGTGCTACAACAGGGTTTGAGAGCACAGATACGCAGTATTTT. Amino acids: CSATTGFESTDTQYF.

The chain couples TRBV10-3 to TRBJ2-5, with no clear D. CDR1 and CDR2 from the germline V gene are ENHRY and SYGVKD. Trimming cost V 3 bases and J 5 bases, with 7 bases left between them. The CDR3 sequence is 12 residues long. CDR3 in amino acids: CAISDRMETQYF. CDR3 DNA: TGTGCCATCAGTGACCGTATGGAGACCCAGTACTTC.

This clonotype has just a few counts. V is TRBV5-1 and J is TRBJ1-4; tentatively, D is TRBD1 (5 bases). V dropped 4 bases and J dropped 8 bases, with 18 bases sitting between them. Germline lookup yields CDR1 SGHRS and CDR2 YFSETQ. The CDR3 is 15 residues long. CDR3 DNA: TGCGCCAGCAGCCGACTGATCGCGGGGGAAGAAAAACTGTTTTTT. Translation gives CASSRLIAGEEKLFF.

Written as DNA, the CDR3 is TGTGCCAGCAGCTTATTCCAGGGAGGGAACACTGAAGCTTTCTTT. Its protein product is CASSLFQGGNTEAFF. The genes are TRBV7-2 and TRBJ1-1, with D maybe TRBD1 (5 bases). The CDR3 is 15 residues long. Trimming removed 2 bases from V and 1 base from J, with 11 bases in between. Germline V lookup: CDR1 SGHTA, CDR2 FQGNSA.

The V call is TRBV6-1, the J call TRBJ2-7; no clear D. Germline CDR1 and CDR2: MNHNS and SASEGT. The ends were cut back, 3 bases at V and 3 bases at J, with 15 bases in the middle. The CDR3 is 15 residues long. CDR3 sequence reads: CASSEEGLGHYEQYF. The CDR3, as DNA: TGTGCCAGCAGTGAGGAAGGCTTGGGCCACTACGAGCAGTACTTC.

V usage is TRBV20-1 and J usage is TRBJ2-1, with a tentative D call TRBD2 (5 bases). Between the trimmed V and J ends, which lost 1 base and 6 bases, there was a span of 7 bases. Germline V lookup: CDR1 DFQATT, CDR2 SNEGSKA (reference sequence). The CDR3 spans 12 residues. The CDR3 DNA sequence: TGCAGTGCTAGAGGGCTAGCCAATGAGCAGTTCTTC. Protein sequence: CSARGLANEQFF.

CDR3 sequence: CASSLGVLGQPQHF. The CDR3 nucleotides are TGTGCCAGCAGCTTAGGGGTATTAGGTCAGCCCCAGCATTTT. V is TRBV7-6 and J is TRBJ1-5, with D unclear. CDR1 is SGHVS and CDR2 is FNYEAQ in the germline V gene. This CDR3 has 14 amino acids. Trimming cost V 1 base and J 6 bases, with 10 bases left between them.

The gene calls are TRBV20-1 and TRBJ2-2; D is unresolved. Germline CDR1 reads DFQATT; CDR2 reads SNEGSKA (reference sequence). The CDR3 runs 14 residues. Trimming shortened V by 3 bases and J by 1 base, and 9 bases separated the two germline ends. The chain's CDR3 is CSARAQENTGELFF. The CDR3 DNA follows: TGCAGTGCTAGGGCCCAGGAGAACACCGGGGAGCTGTTTTTT.

This clonotype was observed a few times. This sequence joins TRBV12-3 or TRBV12-4 and TRBJ2-7, with 10 bases that match TRBD1. This CDR3 region has 15 residues. With 6 bases clipped from V and 0 bases from J, the junction kept 5 bases outside the gene matches. CDR3 loop: CASRRTGGLSYEQYF. CDR3 coding DNA: TGTGCCAGCAGACGGACAGGGGGTCTCTCCTACGAGCAGTACTTC.

This clonotype showed up just a few times. This sequence joins TRBV7-9 and TRBJ1-6; D is unresolved. This CDR3 spans 14 amino acids. Trimming left V 1 base short and J 9 bases short, with 10 bases between. CDR1 SEHNR and CDR2 FQNEAQ come from the germline V gene (reference sequence). As DNA, the CDR3 is TGTGCCAGCAGCTTAGGTCTGATGGCTTCACCCCTCCACTTT. Translated, it gives CASSLGLMASPLHF.

This clonotype was seen a few times. This chain joins TRBV3-1 and TRBJ2-2; perhaps TRBD2 as D (6 bases). This CDR3 has 16 residues. The germline V and J ends were trimmed by 1 base and 1 base, with 10 bases remaining between them. Looked up from germline, CDR1 is LGHDT and CDR2 is YNNKEL (reference sequence). CDR3 bases: TGTGCCAGCAGCCAAGCGGGAGCCAAGAACACCGGGGAGCTGTTTTTT. Amino acid sequence: CASSQAGAKNTGELFF. Supplemented by reference TRBV3-1 and TRBJ2-2, the full variable domain reads DTAVSQTPKYLVTQMGNDKSIKCEQNLGHDTMYWYKQDSKKFLKIMFSYNNKELIINETVPNRFSPKSPDKAHLNLHINSLELGDSAVYFCASSQAGAKNTGELFFGEGSRLTVL.

The rearrangement links TRBV2 to TRBJ2-1, with 9 bases fitting TRBD1. The CDR3 sequence is 16 residues long. The V gene's germline CDR1 is SNHLY and CDR2 FYNNEI. J gave up 8 bases and V 2 bases, and 10 bases lay outside the gene matches. Here the CDR3 reads CASSERPGQGRDEQFF. Written as DNA, the CDR3 is TGTGCCAGCAGTGAAAGGCCGGGACAGGGACGGGATGAGCAGTTCTTC.

This clonotype was seen at least ten times. V and J are TRBV19 and TRBJ2-1; D is ambiguous. The CDR3 runs 13 residues. Germline-derived CDR1 and CDR2 are LNHDA and SQIVND (reference sequence). The V and J ends lost 4 bases and 4 bases respectively, with 8 bases between them. The DNA for the CDR3 is TGTGCCAGTAGTAACCGATTATACAATGAGCAGTTCTTC. Protein product: CASSNRLYNEQFF.

The genes are TRBV5-1 and TRBJ2-5, with TRBD1 identical over 7 bases. The CDR3 spans 14 residues. The germline CDR1 and CDR2 sequences are SGHRS and YFSETQ. V gave up 4 bases and J gave up 7 bases; unmatched junction bases: 10. The CDR3 here is CASSPDRVMGTQYF. CDR3 bases: TGCGCCAGCAGCCCCGACAGGGTCATGGGGACCCAGTACTTC.

There are a few counts of this clonotype. In nucleotides, the CDR3 is TGTGCCAGCAGTGATAGCCCGCGGCCCCTTTTTGATGAGCAGTTCTTC. It translates to CASSDSPRPLFDEQFF. V gene TRBV2 combines with J gene TRBJ2-1; no clear D. Trimming removed 3 bases at V and 8 bases at J, with 20 bases between. Germline CDR1 and CDR2: SNHLY and FYNNEI. The CDR3 has 16 amino acids.

This clonotype turned up a few times. The CDR3 nucleotides are TGCGCCAGCAGAGGGACCTTGGGGCCAACACCCCTCCACTTT. This translates into CASRGTLGPTPLHF. The rearrangement uses TRBV10-2 and TRBJ1-6, with D possibly being TRBD1 (5 bases). Germline assignment: CDR1 WSHSY and CDR2 SAAADI. This CDR3 is 14 amino acids long. V was clipped by 6 bases and J by 11 bases, with 17 bases between them.

The chain carries TRBV20-1 and TRBJ2-1; no clear D. CDR1 and CDR2 from the germline V gene are DFQATT and SNEGSKA (reference sequence). Trimming removed 3 bases from V and 12 bases from J, with 12 bases in between. The CDR3 runs 11 residues. This CDR3 is CSASDHPLQFF. As DNA, the CDR3 is TGCAGTGCTAGCGACCATCCCCTGCAGTTCTTC.

This clonotype has a handful of counts. The rearrangement uses TRBV12-3 or TRBV12-4 and TRBJ1-2, with 9 bases matching TRBD1. The CDR3 spans 14 residues. The J segment lost 5 bases and the V segment lost 1 base, leaving 2 bases of the junction unmatched. The chain's CDR3 is CASSLGTGAYGYTF. The CDR3 bases are TGTGCCAGCAGTTTAGGGACAGGGGCTTATGGCTACACCTTC.

Only a few counts were recorded for this clonotype. The J gene is TRBJ2-3, the V gene TRBV9, with D perhaps assigned TRBD1 or TRBD2 (5 bases each). Looked up from germline, CDR1 is SGDLS and CDR2 is YYNGEE. The CDR3 covers 14 residues. Between the trimmed V and J ends, which lost 4 bases and 2 bases, there was a span of 11 bases. CDR3: CASSMGPNTDTQYF. In DNA form, the CDR3 reads TGTGCCAGCAGCATGGGACCGAACACAGATACGCAGTATTTT.

This chain connects TRBV18 to TRBJ2-7; D is undetermined. Germline CDR1 reads KGHSH; CDR2 reads LQKENI. The CDR3 loop spans 14 amino acids. The V end lost 1 base, the J end lost 0 bases, and 7 bases lay between the germline ends. The CDR3 protein is CASSPQGYSYEQYF. Written as DNA, the CDR3 is TGTGCCAGCTCACCACAGGGCTACTCCTACGAGCAGTACTTC. The full variable domain, with the rest looked up from reference TRBV18 and TRBJ2-7, is NAGVMQNPRHLVRRRGQEARLRCSPMKGHSHVYWYRQLPEEGLKFMVYLQKENIIDESGMPKERFSAEFPKEGPSILRIQQVVRGDSAAYFCASSPQGYSYEQYFGPGTRLTVT.

This chain joins TRBV6-5 and TRBJ1-2, with D maybe TRBD1 (6 bases). Germline values: CDR1 MNHEY, CDR2 SVGAGI. V lost 1 base, J lost 8 bases, and 8 bases lay in between. This CDR3 region has 12 residues. The CDR3 spells CASSYFRGGYTF. As DNA, the CDR3 is TGTGCCAGCAGTTACTTCAGGGGAGGCTACACCTTC.

This rearrangement joins TRBV7-2 to TRBJ2-4; D is undetermined. This CDR3 has 13 amino acids. V was shortened by 2 bases and J by 8 bases, with 10 bases between the two germline ends. The germline gives CDR1 SGHTA, CDR2 FQGNSA. The CDR3 DNA reads as TGTGCCAGCAGCTTAATGGGGTTTGACATTCAGTACTTC. Its protein product is CASSLMGFDIQYF.